These 2 T cell receptor beta chains share one sample of origin, sequenced in a study of cytomegalovirus exposure and HLA in healthy donors. 60 Vbeta and 13 Jbeta primers were used in PCR. Repertoires were generated with immunoSEQ multiplex PCR, while TCRdb's copy carries only in-frame clones and drops some. The table records 100,000 to 150,000 clones, roughly 70% of them present only once. Material for sequencing was PBMCs. The receptors derive from a man aged 40-49 years in good health and CMV-seropositive.

This clone has a single count. The V gene is TRBV18, the J gene TRBJ1-5; 10 nucleotides align to TRBD1. CDR3 length: 14 residues. V shed 4 bases and J 5 bases; nucleotides not matched to a gene: 2. The V gene's germline CDR1 is KGHSH and CDR2 LQKENI. CDR3 sequence (DNA): TGTGCCAGCTCACTAGGGACAGGGGATCAGCCCCAGCATTTT. Encoded protein: CASSLGTGDQPQHF.

The chain has TRBV6-5 and TRBJ2-1, with TRBD1 identical over 8 bases. This CDR3 contains 16 residues. Germline values: CDR1 MNHEY, CDR2 SVGAGI. V trimming: 0 bases; J trimming: 7 bases; junction bases outside the gene matches: 8. This CDR3 reads CASSYSAGGAGNEQFF. The CDR3 nucleotides read TGTGCCAGCAGTTACTCGGCAGGGGGCGCGGGGAATGAGCAGTTCTTC.